In this sample, the clone carrying this T cell receptor beta chain is medium-sized. These data originate in a study of liver allograft versus peripheral blood T cells. Study details: Transplanted-liver T cell receptor repertoires were compared with recipients' peripheral blood repertoires.

MiXCR was run by TCRdb on the reads, yielding one entry per CDR3 protein. The data contain 9,700 or so distinct CDR3 sequences, roughly 27% of them singletons. This TCR was sampled from a human patient who had a liver transplant. Some T cells may possibly be graft donor cells.

The CDR3 sequence: CASSLNRGLYEKLFF. The CDR3 nucleotides are TGTGCCAGCAGTTTAAACAGGGGATTGTATGAAAAACTGTTTTTT. This chain joins TRBV28 and TRBJ1-4; 7 nucleotides line up with TRBD1. Germline CDR1 reads MDHEN; CDR2 reads SYDVKM. After removal of 2 bases from V and 6 bases from J, the junction contained 6 bases not matched to a gene. The CDR3 covers 15 residues. The full variable domain, completed using reference TRBV28 and TRBJ1-4, is DVKVTQSSRYLVKRTGEKVFLECVQDMDHENMFWYRQDPGLGLRLIYFSYDVKMKEKGDIPEGYSVSREKKERFSLILESASTNQTSMYLCASSLNRGLYEKLFFGSGTQLSVL.